The 13 T cell receptor beta chains presented below share a single source sample, sequenced in a study of T cell changes during pregnancy in multiple sclerosis. TCRdb keeps only in-frame clones here, not all; method: immunoSEQ multiplex PCR. The sample lists about 75,000 clones, 85% to 95% seen once, with less than 0.15% in the top ten. Here the sequenced sample was CD4+ T cells from peripheral blood mononuclear cells, taken after pregnancy. The source of these receptors is a female donor with multiple sclerosis, enrolled in a pregnancy study.

This chain links TRBV5-1 with TRBJ1-2; possible D gene TRBD1, 5 bases. The V and J ends lost 2 bases and 0 bases respectively, with 20 bases between them. Per germline, CDR1 SGHRS and CDR2 YFSETQ. The CDR3 runs to 18 residues. DNA for the CDR3: TGCGCCAGCAGCTTCGGCTTACAGGAATTAGGGACTAACTATGGCTACACCTTC. This gives the protein CASSFGLQELGTNYGYTF.

The CDR3 here is CASSTLTAKQFF. DNA for the CDR3: TGTGCCAGTAGTACCCTGACAGCTAAGCAGTTCTTC. This sequence joins TRBV19 and TRBJ2-1; a possible D gene is TRBD1 (5 bases). V lost 4 bases and J lost 11, with 12 bases in between. This CDR3 region has 12 residues. Germline V gene lookup returns CDR1 LNHDA and CDR2 SQIVND (reference sequence).

This chain connects TRBV5-6 to TRBJ2-5; D might be TRBD2 (7 bases). The CDR3 extends over 14 amino acids. Germline V gene sequence: CDR1 SGHDT, CDR2 YYEEEE. Deletions cut 2 bases from V and 3 bases from J, with 11 bases between. The CDR3: CASSLGGVEETQYF. CDR3 sequence (DNA): TGTGCCAGCAGCTTAGGGGGGGTCGAAGAGACCCAGTACTTC.

The V gene is TRBV2, the J gene TRBJ1-2; D remains ambiguous. This CDR3 contains 14 residues. Deletions cut 5 bases from V and 0 bases from J, with 10 bases between. Germline V gene data show CDR1 as SNHLY and CDR2 as FYNNEI. In DNA form, the CDR3 reads TGTGCCAGCAGTTTCAGACTTACTAACTATGGCTACACCTTC. It encodes CASSFRLTNYGYTF.

The chain recombines TRBV6-6 with TRBJ1-4; D possibly corresponds to TRBD1 (6 bases). Trimming removed 5 bases from V and 3 bases from J, with 10 bases in between. This CDR3 region has 14 residues. The germline V gene encodes CDR1 MNHNY and CDR2 SVGAGI (reference sequence). CDR3 nucleotides: TGTGCCAGCAGTACCGGGACACCTAATGAAAAACTGTTTTTT. This gives the protein CASSTGTPNEKLFF.

The rearrangement joins TRBV19 to TRBJ2-6, with D perhaps matching TRBD2 (5 bases). Germline lookup yields CDR1 LNHDA and CDR2 SQIVND (reference sequence). The CDR3 is made up of 15 amino acids. V lost 3 bases and J lost 1, with 7 bases in between. This chain's CDR3 is CASSIGVSGANVLTF. For the CDR3, the DNA is TGTGCCAGTAGTATCGGGGTTTCTGGGGCCAACGTCCTGACTTTC.

The genes are TRBV7-9 and TRBJ1-2; D remains ambiguous. V was shortened by 5 bases and J by 6 bases, with 16 bases between the two germline ends. Germline V lookup: CDR1 SEHNR, CDR2 FQNEAQ (reference sequence). The CDR3 length is 14 residues. CDR3 sequence: CASSRSLETDGYTF. Here the CDR3 DNA reads TGTGCCAGCAGCCGATCCCTAGAAACGGATGGCTACACCTTC.

The V and J genes are TRBV5-1 and TRBJ2-5; TRBD1 matches at 8 bases. Unmatched junction bases numbered 5, after V lost 0 bases and J lost 1 base. The CDR3 is 16 residues long. CDR1 is SGHRS, CDR2 YFSETQ, per germline. The CDR3 loop reads CASSLAKTGGQETQYF. The CDR3 region has the DNA TGCGCCAGCAGCTTGGCCAAAACAGGGGGCCAAGAGACCCAGTACTTC.

This chain connects TRBV19 to TRBJ1-5; D not certain. The V and J ends lost 5 bases and 4 bases respectively, with 18 bases between them. Germline V gene sequence: CDR1 LNHDA, CDR2 SQIVND (reference sequence). CDR3 size: 16 residues. The CDR3 is CASSEELAASNQPQHF. CDR3 bases: TGTGCCAGTAGTGAGGAATTGGCAGCGAGTAATCAGCCCCAGCATTTT.

This sequence joins TRBV15 and TRBJ2-7; tentatively, D is TRBD1 (6 bases). This CDR3 spans 14 amino acids. V shed 0 bases and J shed 2 bases, with 8 bases lying between them. Germline values: CDR1 LNHNV, CDR2 YYDKDF (reference sequence). The DNA for the CDR3 is TGTGCCACCAGCAGAGAACAGGGCACCTACGAGCAGTACTTC. This gives the protein CATSREQGTYEQYF. The entire variable domain, with the rest obtained from reference TRBV15 and TRBJ2-7, is as follows: DAMVIQNPRYQVTQFGKPVTLSCSQTLNHNVMYWYQQKSSQAPKLLFHYYDKDFNNEADTPDNFQSRRPNTSFCFLDIRSPGLGDTAMYLCATSREQGTYEQYFGPGTRLTVT.

The rearrangement links TRBV9 to TRBJ2-2; D perhaps matches TRBD1 (6 bases). The germline CDR1 and CDR2 sequences are SGDLS and YYNGEE. The CDR3 sequence is 16 residues long. With 0 bases removed from V and 0 bases from J, the gap between germline ends came to 9 bases. CDR3 sequence: CASSVGTAANTGELFF. CDR3 coding DNA: TGTGCCAGCAGCGTAGGGACAGCCGCGAACACCGGGGAGCTGTTTTTT.

In this sample, this clone turned up once. The chain employs TRBV5-4 and TRBJ2-7; 14 bases fit TRBD2. The CDR3 length is 15 residues. J lost 3 bases, V lost 4 bases, and 3 bases had no gene match. The germline CDR1 and CDR2 sequences are SGHNT and YYREEE (reference sequence). The DNA of the CDR3 is TGTGCCAGCAGCCCGACTAGCGGGAGGGTCTACGAGCAGTACTTC. Translating gives CASSPTSGRVYEQYF.

The genes are TRBV19 and TRBJ2-1, with 10 bases aligning to TRBD2. This CDR3 region has 16 residues. Germline loops: CDR1 LNHDA, CDR2 SQIVND (reference sequence). With 6 bases clipped from V and 8 bases from J, the junction kept 13 bases outside the gene matches. CDR3 bases: TGTGCCAGTAGACGAGCGGGAGGGCCTGTATATGATGAGCAGTTCTTC. Its protein is CASRRAGGPVYDEQFF.